Presented here are 10 T cell receptor beta chains from one specimen sequenced in a study of shared clonotypes between healthy human individuals. The protocol was immunoSEQ multiplex PCR, while the TCRdb copy is restricted to in-frame clones and leaves out a portion. The profile shows over 2 million clones, 85% to 95% of them singletons. What was sequenced was naive CD4+ T cells from PBMCs. The subset here: CD45RA+ positively selected. The receptors here all came from a man younger than 35 in good health. Some clones in this sample may be carry-over from other donors' samples.

This rearrangement joins TRBV5-5 to TRBJ1-1, with a weak D call TRBD1 (5 bases). The ends were cut back, 0 bases at V and 7 bases at J, with 10 bases in the middle. The CDR3 covers 13 residues. Germline V gene data show CDR1 as SGHKS and CDR2 as YYEKEE (reference sequence). CDR3 protein: CASSLVRGHEAFF. DNA for the CDR3: TGTGCCAGCAGCTTGGTTCGAGGACATGAAGCTTTCTTT.

The genes are TRBV18 and TRBJ1-1; D not certain. The CDR3 sequence is 13 residues long. CDR1 KGHSH and CDR2 LQKENI come from the germline V gene. Trimming shortened V by 6 bases and J by 0 bases, and 8 bases separated the two germline ends. This CDR3 is CASSFDMNTEAFF. Here the CDR3 DNA reads TGTGCCAGCTCGTTCGACATGAACACTGAAGCTTTCTTT.

The chain links TRBV19 to TRBJ2-1, with 7 bases lining up with TRBD2. V was pared by 5 bases and J by 6 bases, with 13 bases of the junction left unmatched. The germline V gene has CDR1 LNHDA and CDR2 SQIVND (reference sequence). The length of the CDR3 is 16 residues. The CDR3 spells CASSPTPGGSSNEQFF. The CDR3 DNA follows: TGTGCCAGTAGTCCGACCCCGGGAGGATCTTCCAATGAGCAGTTCTTC.

V and J are TRBV11-2 and TRBJ2-1; 9 bases agree with TRBD2. Losses at the gene ends were 0 bases for V and 6 bases for J; bases not matched to a gene: 9. The CDR3 covers 17 residues. Germline-derived CDR1 and CDR2 are SGHAT and FQNNGV. In nucleotides, the CDR3 is TGTGCCAGCAGCTTAGACCCTACCGGGACTAGCCTCAATGAGCAGTTCTTC. Protein: CASSLDPTGTSLNEQFF.

The chain is built from TRBV2 and TRBJ1-1; TRBD1 aligns across 7 bases. The CDR3 loop spans 15 amino acids. V shed 2 bases and J 12 bases; nucleotides not matched to a gene: 15. Germline CDR1 and CDR2: SNHLY and FYNNEI. The CDR3 sequence: CASSEQDADRNFSFF. The CDR3 DNA follows: TGTGCCAGCAGTGAACAGGACGCGGACAGGAATTTTTCTTTCTTT.

Here the CDR3 reads CASSLAQGGGDTQYF. CDR3 nucleotide sequence: TGTGCCAGCAGCTTAGCGCAGGGCGGAGGAGATACGCAGTATTTT. V gene TRBV7-2 combines with J gene TRBJ2-3; D possibly uses TRBD1 or TRBD2 (5 bases each). This CDR3 contains 15 residues. Germline assignment: CDR1 SGHTA and CDR2 FQGNSA. The V end was cut by 0 bases, the J end by 5 bases, with 12 bases between.

This chain connects TRBV6-1 to TRBJ2-7; 10 positions match TRBD2. The CDR3 has 14 residues. The germline V gene encodes CDR1 MNHNS and CDR2 SASEGT. V lost 6 bases, J lost 6 bases, and 8 bases stayed unmatched. The CDR3 loop reads CASRPSGRSPEQYF. The DNA of the CDR3 is TGTGCCAGCAGGCCTAGCGGGAGAAGTCCCGAGCAGTACTTC.

The chain employs TRBV28 and TRBJ2-5, with 7 bases identical to TRBD1. The CDR3 is made up of 15 amino acids. Germline assignment: CDR1 MDHEN and CDR2 SYDVKM. After removal of 6 bases from V and 2 bases from J, the junction contained 9 bases not matched to a gene. The CDR3 sequence: CASSPGTAKQETQYF. CDR3 nucleotide sequence: TGTGCCAGCAGCCCCGGGACAGCGAAACAAGAGACCCAGTACTTC.

The chain uses TRBV28 and TRBJ1-5; 8 bases line up with TRBD1. The CDR3 covers 15 residues. Germline V gene lookup returns CDR1 MDHEN and CDR2 SYDVKM. The J segment lost 6 bases and the V segment lost 5 bases, leaving 9 bases of the junction unmatched. CDR3 region: CASSPGTGNRQPQHF. The DNA for the CDR3 is TGTGCCAGCAGTCCCGGGACAGGCAATCGTCAGCCCCAGCATTTT.

The chain joins TRBV20-1 to TRBJ1-1; D ambiguous. The CDR3 is 11 amino acids. Trimming removed 3 bases at V and 4 bases at J, with 6 bases between. Germline CDR1 DFQATT, CDR2 SNEGSKA (reference sequence). The CDR3 DNA reads as TGCAGTGCTAGGGTGGTCACTGAAGCTTTCTTT. Its translation is CSARVVTEAFF.